The 19 T cell receptor beta chains below come from one sample, sequenced in a study of OX40 agonist ivuxolimab in advanced cancers. TCRdb keeps only in-frame clones here, not all; method: immunoSEQ multiplex PCR. The sample shows some 150,000 clones, under 95% of them seen only once. The sample consisted of CD4+ or CD8+ T cells sorted from blood, taken in a trial of the OX40 agonist ivuxolimab. These receptor sequences come from an adult with an advanced solid tumor such as melanoma, head and neck, liver or kidney cancer.

The genes are TRBV9 and TRBJ2-3; TRBD2 is a possible D gene (6 bases). Germline lookup yields CDR1 SGDLS and CDR2 YYNGEE. V was pared by 4 bases and J by 1 base, with 13 bases between. There are 15 residues in the CDR3. In DNA, the CDR3 is TGTGCCAGCAGCCTAAGACTAGGAGGCACAGATACGCAGTATTTT. This encodes CASSLRLGGTDTQYF.

The rearrangement links TRBV5-4 to TRBJ2-5; 13 nucleotides align to TRBD2. The CDR3 totals 15 residues. Trimming at V came to 5 bases and at J to 4 bases, leaving 5 bases not matched to a gene. The germline CDR1 and CDR2 sequences are SGHNT and YYREEE (reference sequence). The CDR3 is CASSPGLAGRETQYF. CDR3 bases: TGTGCCAGCAGTCCGGGACTAGCGGGACGAGAGACCCAGTACTTC.

DNA for the CDR3: TGCGCCAGCAGCACTCATAATGATGCGGAACTGTTTTTT. Its protein is CASSTHNDAELFF. The chain employs TRBV5-1 and TRBJ1-4; the D is unclear. Germline CDR1 reads SGHRS; CDR2 reads YFSETQ. CDR3 size: 13 residues. The germline V and J ends were trimmed by 4 bases and 12 bases, with 16 bases remaining between them.

This CDR3 is CASSEKYLKNIQYF. The CDR3 DNA follows: TGTGCCAGCAGTGAAAAATATCTAAAAAACATTCAGTACTTC. This sequence joins TRBV2 and TRBJ2-4; D not certain. The CDR3 runs to 14 residues. Germline V gene sequence: CDR1 SNHLY, CDR2 FYNNEI. The V end was cut by 2 bases, the J end by 4 bases, with 9 bases between.

The chain uses TRBV9 and TRBJ2-2; D uncertain. Between the trimmed V and J ends, which lost 2 bases and 0 bases, there was a span of 8 bases. This CDR3 comprises 15 residues. CDR1 SGDLS and CDR2 YYNGEE come from the germline V gene. The CDR3 coding sequence is TGTGCCAGCAGCGTGTGGGGTACGAACACCGGGGAGCTGTTTTTT. Amino acids: CASSVWGTNTGELFF.

This sequence joins TRBV5-6 and TRBJ1-5, with 7 bases that match TRBD1. The CDR3 contains 14 residues. The germline V gene has CDR1 SGHDT and CDR2 YYEEEE. V was pared by 6 bases and J by 7 bases, with 10 bases of the junction left unmatched. In DNA form, the CDR3 reads TGTGCCAGCATCCCGAGGGGGCGCGGGCAGCCCCAGCATTTT. Its translation is CASIPRGRGQPQHF.

This clone has more than one count but fewer than ten. V and J are TRBV29-1 and TRBJ1-2; maybe TRBD1 (5 bases). Trimming removed 4 bases at V and 7 bases at J, with 7 bases between. Per germline, CDR1 SQVTM and CDR2 ANQGSEA. The CDR3 runs 10 residues. Here the CDR3 DNA reads TGCAGCGTTGGGGGGGGTGGCTACACCTTC. Its translation is CSVGGGGYTF.

The chain has TRBV11-2 and TRBJ2-5, with 12 bases lining up with TRBD2. V was clipped by 5 bases and J by 0 bases; unmatched bases: 4. Germline V gives CDR1 SGHAT, CDR2 FQNNGV. The CDR3 is made up of 16 amino acids. The CDR3 coding sequence is TGTGCCAGCAGCCCAGGGACTAGCGGGCACCAAGAGACCCAGTACTTC. This codes for CASSPGTSGHQETQYF.

The chain recombines TRBV7-9 with TRBJ2-7; D remains unclear. Trimming left V 1 base short and J 1 base short, with 8 bases between. The CDR3 is made up of 14 amino acids. CDR1 SEHNR and CDR2 FQNEAQ come from the germline V gene (reference sequence). CDR3 in amino acids: CASSLVPESYEQYF. CDR3 bases: TGTGCCAGCAGCTTAGTTCCCGAGTCCTACGAGCAGTACTTC.

This clone was seen a few times. The rearrangement joins TRBV6-5 to TRBJ2-7; no definite D call. The CDR3 consists of 14 residues. The germline V gene encodes CDR1 MNHEY and CDR2 SVGAGI. V gave up 4 bases and J gave up 3 bases, with 13 bases separating them. CDR3: CASSSNTDLYEQYF. CDR3 nucleotides: TGTGCCAGCAGTTCAAATACAGACCTCTACGAGCAGTACTTC.

On this clone itself: It is unclear where the CDR3 begins or ends on the DNA, so no DNA is shown, and the CDR3 is as TCRdb lists it. The CDR3 loop reads CASSVGPGFLGTQYF. The chain uses TRBV6-1 and TRBJ2-3; TRBD2 was called by the table and not checked on the DNA. Germline lookup yields CDR1 MNHNS and CDR2 SASEGT. The CDR3 is made up of 15 amino acids, end residues included.

On this clone: The junction departs from germline at one end; a sequencing error may be responsible. This rearrangement joins TRBV7-7 to TRBJ2-3; D might be TRBD2 (7 bases). CDR3 length equals 18 residues. Germline lookup yields CDR1 SSHAT and CDR2 FNYEAQ (reference sequence). This CDR3 is CASSPTVRGAQLTDTQYF. In nucleotides, the CDR3 is TGTGCTAGCAGCCCTACGGTTCGGGGGGCGCAACTCACAGATACGCAGTATTTT.

The chain recombines TRBV19 with TRBJ1-5; tentatively, D is TRBD1 (6 bases). The ends were cut back, 0 bases at V and 0 bases at J, with 12 bases in the middle. The CDR3 runs to 17 residues. The germline V gene has CDR1 LNHDA and CDR2 SQIVND (reference sequence). Written as DNA, the CDR3 is TGTGCCAGTAGTATAGATTCCGGGACACATAGCAATCAGCCCCAGCATTTT. Protein product: CASSIDSGTHSNQPQHF.

This chain joins TRBV2 and TRBJ2-1; 16 nucleotides line up with TRBD2. The trim removed 6 bases at V and 3 bases at J, leaving 8 bases unmatched. Germline V gives CDR1 SNHLY, CDR2 FYNNEI. The CDR3 is made up of 18 amino acids. Here the CDR3 DNA reads TGTGCCAGCAGATCCGGGACTAGCGGGAGGGTCCTCTACAATGAGCAGTTCTTC. It codes for CASRSGTSGRVLYNEQFF. The full variable domain, its missing parts supplied by reference TRBV2 and TRBJ2-1, is EPEVTQTPSHQVTQMGQEVILRCVPISNHLYFYWYRQILGQKVEFLVSFYNNEISEKSEIFDDQFSVERPDGSNFTLKIRSTKLEDSAMYFCASRSGTSGRVLYNEQFFGPGTRLTVL.

The gene calls are TRBV7-2 and TRBJ1-6; unclear D gene. V was pared by 2 bases and J by 3 bases, with 14 bases between. CDR1 SGHTA and CDR2 FQGNSA come from the germline V gene. CDR3 length: 17 amino acids. The CDR3 loop reads CASSLRQLTDYNSPLHF. The CDR3 DNA reads as TGTGCCAGCAGCTTAAGGCAGCTAACCGACTATAATTCACCCCTCCACTTT.

This clone was counted once. V is TRBV30 and J is TRBJ2-4, with 7 bases matching TRBD2. In germline, CDR1 is GTSNPN, CDR2 SVGIG (reference sequence). The V and J ends lost 5 bases and 0 bases, in that order; junction bases with no gene match: 7. The CDR3 has 15 residues. CDR3 DNA sequence: TGTGCCTGGGAGAGGCGGGAGATAGCCAAAAACATTCAGTACTTC. Translating gives CAWERREIAKNIQYF.

This clone appeared once. The V call is TRBV5-1, the J call TRBJ2-3, with TRBD2 matching over 11 bases. The CDR3 covers 17 residues. Losses at the gene ends were 0 bases for V and 2 bases for J; bases not matched to a gene: 5. CDR1 is SGHRS and CDR2 is YFSETQ in the germline V gene. CDR3 sequence (DNA): TGCGCCAGCAGCTTGGGGGTGACTAGCGGGGTCACAGATACGCAGTATTTT. Translated, it gives CASSLGVTSGVTDTQYF.

The V and J genes are TRBV19 and TRBJ2-3; the D call may be TRBD1 or TRBD2 (5 bases each). The CDR3 contains 16 residues. Germline loops: CDR1 LNHDA, CDR2 SQIVND (reference sequence). Trimming cost V 5 bases and J 6 bases, with 21 bases left between them. CDR3 sequence reads: CASSAPPGTAEDTQYF. The CDR3 DNA reads TGTGCCAGTAGTGCCCCCCCCGGGACGGCGGAGGATACGCAGTATTTT.

This clone has more than one count but fewer than ten. The gene calls are TRBV6-5 and TRBJ1-2; D is ambiguous. The germline gives CDR1 MNHEY, CDR2 SVGAGI. The CDR3 covers 13 residues. Trimming cost V 3 bases and J 6 bases, with 11 bases left between them. The DNA of the CDR3 is TGTGCCAGCAGTTATTTCCCATGGGATGGCTACACCTTC. Translating gives CASSYFPWDGYTF.